The rows below give T cell receptor beta chains drawn from one sample of a study of shared clonotypes between healthy human individuals. Only in-frame clones appear in the TCRdb table, and some are missing; sequencing was by immunoSEQ multiplex PCR. The sample comprises about 120,000 clones, under 70% of which are singletons, and about 22% rests with the top ten. The sequenced sample consisted of memory CD8+ T cells sorted from blood. The source of these receptors is a woman in her 30s in good health. The conserved cysteine and the conserved F or W are not part of the CDR3 here. A clone size is listed for some rows: how often the clone was seen (once, few, many), or a class if it is expanded.

v_call clone_size cdr3_length cdr3_aa
TRBV6-6 - 11 ASSPTLNTEAF
TRBV29-1 - 9 SVQEYNEQF
TRBV6-5 many 13 ASAPRIRFTDTQY
TRBV4-1 once 11 ASSQGQGGGYT
TRBV11-2 - 12 ASSFATRGGELF
TRBV4-1 - 13 ASSQDRGGAEKLF
TRBV19 - 13 ASSTLTTANYGYT
TRBV28 few 12 ASSWHKSSYEQY
TRBV19 - 13 ASSTGTLNTGELF
TRBV2 - 15 ASSERQRRYSNQPQH
TRBV5-6 few 16 ASSLGGMGTGEDQPQH
TRBV7-3 - 15 ASSPRGGAGMRNEQF
TRBV5-4 - 10 ASPGTSLFQY
TRBV4-2 - 14 ASSQNSASGADTQY
TRBV30 - 10 AWIRLGTEAF
TRBV7-9 - 13 ASSYAGTSGRAGF
TRBV15 once 13 ATSREAHYQETQY
TRBV6-1 - 13 ASSDPDRVSYGYT
TRBV5-1 - 11 ASSQLGERTQY
TRBV5-4 - 13 ASSLPGTGTQPQH
TRBV29-1 - 8 SVTTDTQY
TRBV7-9 many 13 ASSSTGPETYEQY